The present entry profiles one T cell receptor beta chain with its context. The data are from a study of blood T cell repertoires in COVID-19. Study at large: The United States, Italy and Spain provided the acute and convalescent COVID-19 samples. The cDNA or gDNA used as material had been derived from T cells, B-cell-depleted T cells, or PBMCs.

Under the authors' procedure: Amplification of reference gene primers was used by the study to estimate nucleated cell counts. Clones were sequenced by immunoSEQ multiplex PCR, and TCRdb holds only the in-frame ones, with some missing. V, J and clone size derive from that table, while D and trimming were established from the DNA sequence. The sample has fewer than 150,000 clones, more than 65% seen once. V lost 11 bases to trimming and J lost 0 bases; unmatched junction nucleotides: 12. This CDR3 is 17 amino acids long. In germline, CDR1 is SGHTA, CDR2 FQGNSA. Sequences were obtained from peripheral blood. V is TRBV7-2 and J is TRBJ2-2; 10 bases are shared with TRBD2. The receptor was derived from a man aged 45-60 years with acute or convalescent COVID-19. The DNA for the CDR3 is TGTGCCTGCGCCGGCCTAGCGGGGGTCGCGAACACCGGGGAGCTGTTTTTT. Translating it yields CACAGLAGVANTGELFF.